This T cell receptor beta chain was identified in a study of beta chain features in type 1 diabetes. Study findings and constraints: Moderately but significantly shorter TCRB CDR3s were found in Type 1 diabetes patients in all four CD4+ subsets.

Remarks on this clone: Antigen unknown.

Isolated RNA was reverse transcribed in full, so expressed TCRB transcripts were sequenced. Assay used: immunoSEQ multiplex PCR; TCRdb lists only in-frame clones, some missing. The profile shows more than 300,000 clones, over 10% of them singletons. This clonotype originated in a man aged 18-30 years in good health. Material: naive CD4+ T cells from blood.

The CDR3 loop reads CASSVHGAYEQYF. The CDR3 DNA follows: TGTGCCAGCAGCGTCCACGGGGCCTACGAGCAGTACTTC. V and J are TRBV7-3 and TRBJ2-7; weak D call: TRBD2 (5 bases). The CDR3 is made up of 13 amino acids. V was pared by 5 bases and J by 2 bases, with 10 bases between. The germline CDR1 and CDR2 sequences are SGHTA and FQGTGA. Combining the CDR3 with reference TRBV7-3 and TRBJ2-7 gives the whole variable domain GAGVSQTPSNKVTEKGKYVELRCDPISGHTALYWYRQSLGQGPEFLIYFQGTGAADDSGLPNDRFFAVRPEGSVSTLKIQRTERGDSAVYLCASSVHGAYEQYFGPGTRLTVT.